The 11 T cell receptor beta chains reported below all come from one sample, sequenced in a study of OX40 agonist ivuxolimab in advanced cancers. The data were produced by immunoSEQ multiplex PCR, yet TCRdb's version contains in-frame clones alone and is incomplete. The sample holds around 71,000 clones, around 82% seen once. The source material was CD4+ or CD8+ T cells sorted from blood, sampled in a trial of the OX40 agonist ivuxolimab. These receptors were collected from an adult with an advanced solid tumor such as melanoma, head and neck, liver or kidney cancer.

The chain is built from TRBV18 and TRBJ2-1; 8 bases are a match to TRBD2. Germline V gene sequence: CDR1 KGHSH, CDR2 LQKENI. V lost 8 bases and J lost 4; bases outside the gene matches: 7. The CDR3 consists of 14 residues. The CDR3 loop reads CASAGGVRYNEQFF. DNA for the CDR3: TGTGCCAGCGCCGGGGGGGTGAGATACAATGAGCAGTTCTTC.

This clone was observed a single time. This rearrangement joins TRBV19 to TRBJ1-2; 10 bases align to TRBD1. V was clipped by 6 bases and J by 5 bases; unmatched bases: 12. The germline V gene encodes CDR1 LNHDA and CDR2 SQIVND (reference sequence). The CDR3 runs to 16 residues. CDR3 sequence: CASSVETGTGAYGYTF. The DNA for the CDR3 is TGTGCCAGTAGCGTGGAAACCGGGACAGGGGCGTATGGCTACACCTTC.

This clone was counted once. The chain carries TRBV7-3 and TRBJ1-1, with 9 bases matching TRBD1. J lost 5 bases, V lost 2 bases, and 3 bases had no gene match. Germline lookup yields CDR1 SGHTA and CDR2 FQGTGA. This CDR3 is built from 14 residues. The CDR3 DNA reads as TGTGCCAGCAGCTTATCAGGACAGGGGACTGAAGCTTTCTTT. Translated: CASSLSGQGTEAFF.

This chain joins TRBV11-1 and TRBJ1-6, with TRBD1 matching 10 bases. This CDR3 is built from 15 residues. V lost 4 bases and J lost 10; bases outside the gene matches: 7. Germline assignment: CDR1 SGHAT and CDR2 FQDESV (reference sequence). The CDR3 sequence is CASSSTGGIGSPLHF. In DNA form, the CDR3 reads TGTGCCAGCAGCTCGACAGGGGGCATCGGCTCACCCCTCCACTTT.

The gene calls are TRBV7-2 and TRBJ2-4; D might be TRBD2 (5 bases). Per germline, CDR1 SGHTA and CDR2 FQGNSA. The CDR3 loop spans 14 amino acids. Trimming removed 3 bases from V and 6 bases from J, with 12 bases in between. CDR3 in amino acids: CASSFEGPGNIQYF. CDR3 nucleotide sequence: TGTGCCAGCAGCTTTGAGGGTCCTGGAAACATTCAGTACTTC.

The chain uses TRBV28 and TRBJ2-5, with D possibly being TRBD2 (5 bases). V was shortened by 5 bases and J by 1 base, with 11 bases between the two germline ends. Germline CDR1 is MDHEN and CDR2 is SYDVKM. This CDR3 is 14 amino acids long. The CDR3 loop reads CASSTNGIQETQYF. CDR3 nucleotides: TGTGCCAGCAGTACCAACGGGATCCAAGAGACCCAGTACTTC.

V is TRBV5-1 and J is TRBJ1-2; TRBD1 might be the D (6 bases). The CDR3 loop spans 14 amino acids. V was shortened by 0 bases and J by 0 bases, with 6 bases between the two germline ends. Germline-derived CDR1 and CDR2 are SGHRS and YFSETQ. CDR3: CASSLGTANYGYTF. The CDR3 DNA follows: TGCGCCAGCAGCTTGGGGACAGCTAACTATGGCTACACCTTC. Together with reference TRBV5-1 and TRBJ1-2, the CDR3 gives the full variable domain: KAGVTQTPRYLIKTRGQQVTLSCSPISGHRSVSWYQQTPGQGLQFLFEYFSETQRNKGNFPGRFSGRQFSNSRSEMNVSTLELGDSALYLCASSLGTANYGYTFGSGTRLTVV.

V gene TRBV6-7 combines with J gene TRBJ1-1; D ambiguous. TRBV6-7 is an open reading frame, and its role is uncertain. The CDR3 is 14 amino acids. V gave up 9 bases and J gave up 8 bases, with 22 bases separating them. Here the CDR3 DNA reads TGTGCCAGGAAGACGGAGGGAAGACCGAAAGAAGCTTTCTTT. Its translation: CARKTEGRPKEAFF.

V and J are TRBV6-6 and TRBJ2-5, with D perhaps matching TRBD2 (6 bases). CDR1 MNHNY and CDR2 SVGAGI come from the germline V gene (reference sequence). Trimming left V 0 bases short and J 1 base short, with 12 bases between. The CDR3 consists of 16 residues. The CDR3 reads CASSYSTAGGQETQYF. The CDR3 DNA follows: TGTGCCAGCAGTTACTCGACAGCCGGGGGCCAAGAGACCCAGTACTTC.

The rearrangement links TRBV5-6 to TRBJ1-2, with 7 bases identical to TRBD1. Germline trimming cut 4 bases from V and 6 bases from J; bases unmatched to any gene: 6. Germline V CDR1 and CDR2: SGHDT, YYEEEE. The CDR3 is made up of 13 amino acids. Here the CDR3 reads CASSPTGIDGYTF. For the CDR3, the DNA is TGTGCCAGCAGCCCGACAGGGATTGATGGCTACACCTTC.

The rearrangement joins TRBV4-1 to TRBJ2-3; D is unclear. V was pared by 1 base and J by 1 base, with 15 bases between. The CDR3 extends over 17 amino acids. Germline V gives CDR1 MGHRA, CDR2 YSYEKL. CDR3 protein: CASSQVGKGVRTDTQYF. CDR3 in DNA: TGCGCCAGCAGCCAAGTGGGGAAGGGTGTTCGCACAGATACGCAGTATTTT.